The 5 T cell receptor beta chains in this list originate from one sample, sequenced in a study of CD8 T cells in Susac syndrome. A quantity of about 0.45 to 1 ug RNA underwent reverse transcription using random hexamers. Each CDR3 protein is one row after TCRdb ran MiXCR on the immunoSEQ multiplex PCR reads. The table includes approximately 230,000 distinct CDR3 sequences, just over 90% detected once. The material sequenced was CD4+ T cells from PBMCs. These receptors were obtained from a human donor with multiple sclerosis.

The V and J genes are TRBV6-2 or TRBV6-3 and TRBJ2-5; weak D call: TRBD1 (5 bases). CDR1 is MNHEY and CDR2 is SVGEGT in the germline V gene. The CDR3 is 13 residues long. The V gene lost 7 bases and the J gene lost 1 base, with 10 bases spanning the gap. As DNA, the CDR3 is TGTGCCAGCACGTGGCAGGGCCAAGAGACCCAGTACTTC. Amino acids: CASTWQGQETQYF.

This chain links TRBV11-2 with TRBJ2-3, with D perhaps matching TRBD1 or TRBD2 (5 bases each). V lost 8 bases and J 14 bases, leaving 17 bases between the germline ends. Germline V lookup: CDR1 SGHAT, CDR2 FQNNGV. The CDR3 loop spans 11 amino acids. The CDR3 loop is CASGVRDPAYF. CDR3 DNA: TGTGCCAGCGGAGTCCGGGACCCTGCGTATTTT.

The genes are TRBV7-2 and TRBJ2-7; TRBD2 aligns across 12 bases. V trimming: 5 bases; J trimming: 4 bases; junction bases outside the gene matches: 9. The CDR3 contains 16 residues. CDR1 is SGHTA, CDR2 FQGNSA, per germline. CDR3 nucleotides: TGTGCCAGCAGCCCTACGCTAGCGGGAGGGCAATACGAGCAGTACGTC. Protein: CASSPTLAGGQYEQYV.

The chain joins TRBV7-9 to TRBJ1-5; TRBD1 might be the D (6 bases). V lost 0 bases and J 0 bases, leaving 15 bases between the germline ends. Germline CDR1 and CDR2: SEHNR and FQNEAQ (reference sequence). The CDR3 loop spans 18 amino acids. Here the CDR3 reads CASSLALGTSNSNQPQHF. The CDR3 DNA sequence: TGTGCCAGCAGCTTAGCGCTCGGGACATCTAATAGCAATCAGCCCCAGCATTTT.

The genes are TRBV7-6 and TRBJ1-3; D gene uncertain. Deletions cut 5 bases from V and 7 bases from J, with 18 bases between. The CDR3 is 15 amino acids. Germline loops: CDR1 SGHVS, CDR2 FNYEAQ. The chain's CDR3 is CASSRTRGAPNTIYF. The CDR3 bases are TGTGCCAGCAGCCGTACAAGAGGTGCGCCGAACACCATATATTTT.